The rows below give T cell receptor beta chains drawn from one sample of a study of identical twins. TCRdb itself ran the 5' RACE reads through MiXCR, one entry per CDR3 protein. The sample consists of about 280,000 distinct CDR3 sequences, about 8.1% of them appearing once. The sample was also linked to a second study, of yellow fever vaccine responses in identical twins.

Sequencing was done on a sample of memory (CD45RO+) T cells sorted from blood. All receptors come from a woman aged 18-30 years in good health. Both conserved end residues are part of each CDR3. The D gene is left open where the match is weak. Size values are once, few and many counts, or a class for expanded clones, and some rows have none.

cdr3_nt: TGTGCCAGCAGTGAGCGGCTAGCGGGAAATGAGCAGTTCTTC
cdr3_aa: CASSERLAGNEQFF
j_call: TRBJ2-1
d_call: TRBD2
clone_size: .
v_call: TRBV2

cdr3_nt: TGTGCCAGCAGTCAAACCCCCACACAGGGGAATGAGCAGTACTTC
cdr3_aa: CASSQTPTQGNEQYF
j_call: TRBJ2-7
d_call: TRBD1
clone_size: .
v_call: TRBV9

cdr3_nt: TGTGCCAGCACGCCGGGGCTACACAACAATGAGCAGTTCTTC
cdr3_aa: CASTPGLHNNEQFF
j_call: TRBJ2-1
d_call: .
clone_size: .
v_call: TRBV4-2

cdr3_nt: TGTGCCAGTAGTCCTAGCGGGAGTGTTAGACATGAGCAGTTCTTC
cdr3_aa: CASSPSGSVRHEQFF
j_call: TRBJ2-1
d_call: TRBD2
clone_size: few
v_call: TRBV19

cdr3_nt: TGTGCCAGCAGCTCGCAGGGGGCCTCACCCCTCCACTTT
cdr3_aa: CASSSQGASPLHF
j_call: TRBJ1-6
d_call: TRBD1
clone_size: few
v_call: TRBV7-8

cdr3_nt: TGTGCCAGCAGTCCTCGACAGGGGTCTTATCAGCCCCAGCATTTT
cdr3_aa: CASSPRQGSYQPQHF
j_call: TRBJ1-5
d_call: TRBD1
clone_size: few
v_call: TRBV27

cdr3_nt: TGTGCCAGCAGTGAGACAGGGATTGGCTACACCTTC
cdr3_aa: CASSETGIGYTF
j_call: TRBJ1-2
d_call: TRBD1
clone_size: many
v_call: TRBV12-3/TRBV12-4

cdr3_nt: TGTGCCAGTAGTATACTGACAGGGCAAAGTGGCTACACCTTC
cdr3_aa: CASSILTGQSGYTF
j_call: TRBJ1-2
d_call: TRBD1
clone_size: .
v_call: TRBV19

cdr3_nt: TGTGCCAGCAGCCGGGGCGGGGACACCGGGGAGCTGTTTTTT
cdr3_aa: CASSRGGDTGELFF
j_call: TRBJ2-2
d_call: .
clone_size: many
v_call: TRBV3-1

cdr3_nt: TGCGCCAGCAGCCCGGAGCACCTCCAAGAGACCCAGTACTTC
cdr3_aa: CASSPEHLQETQYF
j_call: TRBJ2-5
d_call: .
clone_size: .
v_call: TRBV5-1

cdr3_nt: TGCAGTGCTAGAGATCTTGTGGGAGGCACAGATACGCAGTATTTT
cdr3_aa: CSARDLVGGTDTQYF
j_call: TRBJ2-3
d_call: .
clone_size: .
v_call: TRBV20-1

cdr3_nt: TGTGCCAGCAGTGAATGGGGAGCGGGCGGGGAGCTGTTTTTT
cdr3_aa: CASSEWGAGGELFF
j_call: TRBJ2-2
d_call: .
clone_size: .
v_call: TRBV2

cdr3_nt: TGTGCCAGCAGTATCTACAGGGAAGGGGACACCGGGGAGCTGTTTTTT
cdr3_aa: CASSIYREGDTGELFF
j_call: TRBJ2-2
d_call: .
clone_size: .
v_call: TRBV6-1

cdr3_nt: TGTGCCAGCAGCTTGGCGGGCGCGGGAGGCGATACGCAGTATTTT
cdr3_aa: CASSLAGAGGDTQYF
j_call: TRBJ2-3
d_call: TRBD2
clone_size: .
v_call: TRBV5-6

cdr3_nt: TGTGCCAGCAGTTACAGTTCCCCTCGGGATACGCAGTATTTT
cdr3_aa: CASSYSSPRDTQYF
j_call: TRBJ2-3
d_call: .
clone_size: many
v_call: TRBV6-5

cdr3_nt: TGTGCCATCAGTGAGGCCGGGGAGCTGTTTTTT
cdr3_aa: CAISEAGELFF
j_call: TRBJ2-2
d_call: .
clone_size: many
v_call: TRBV10-3

cdr3_nt: TGTGCCACCGAGGTCCCCTCTGGAAACACCATATATTTT
cdr3_aa: CATEVPSGNTIYF
j_call: TRBJ1-3
d_call: .
clone_size: many
v_call: TRBV28

cdr3_nt: TGCGCCAGCAGCCTGGACCCGGGACTAGCGGCCCACACCGGGGAGCTGTTTTTT
cdr3_aa: CASSLDPGLAAHTGELFF
j_call: TRBJ2-2
d_call: TRBD2
clone_size: .
v_call: TRBV5-1

cdr3_nt: TGTGCCAGCAGTACAATAGCGGGGGGTTTTACAGATACGCAGTATTTT
cdr3_aa: CASSTIAGGFTDTQYF
j_call: TRBJ2-3
d_call: TRBD2
clone_size: few
v_call: TRBV27

cdr3_nt: TGCGCCAGCAGCTCGGGACGGACTCGAATGGGTGACAATGAGCAGTTCTTC
cdr3_aa: CASSSGRTRMGDNEQFF
j_call: TRBJ2-1
d_call: .
clone_size: many
v_call: TRBV5-1

cdr3_nt: TGTGCCAGCAGTGAGGTGGACAGGGCCACAGATACGCAGTATTTT
cdr3_aa: CASSEVDRATDTQYF
j_call: TRBJ2-3
d_call: TRBD1
clone_size: few
v_call: TRBV25-1

cdr3_nt: TGTGCCAGCAGCTTAGCTGCGGGGACACAAGAGACCCAGTACTTC
cdr3_aa: CASSLAAGTQETQYF
j_call: TRBJ2-5
d_call: .
clone_size: few
v_call: TRBV11-1

cdr3_nt: TGTGCCAGCAGTGAAGCGCGGTCTAGCGGGAGCCAAGAGACCCAGTACTTC
cdr3_aa: CASSEARSSGSQETQYF
j_call: TRBJ2-5
d_call: TRBD2
clone_size: few
v_call: TRBV6-1

cdr3_nt: TGTGCCACCCGACACGCAGGCACTAATGAAAAACTGTTTTTT
cdr3_aa: CATRHAGTNEKLFF
j_call: TRBJ1-4
d_call: .
clone_size: .
v_call: TRBV10-3

cdr3_nt: TGTGCCATCAGTGGGGTAGGGTCTGGCTACACCTTC
cdr3_aa: CAISGVGSGYTF
j_call: TRBJ1-2
d_call: .
clone_size: few
v_call: TRBV10-3

cdr3_nt: TGTGCCAGCAGTAAGACTAGCGGTACCTACGAGCAGTACTTC
cdr3_aa: CASSKTSGTYEQYF
j_call: TRBJ2-7
d_call: TRBD2
clone_size: many
v_call: TRBV7-8

cdr3_nt: TGCAGTGCTCCGAGGACGGAAAATTCACCCCTCCACTTT
cdr3_aa: CSAPRTENSPLHF
j_call: TRBJ1-6
d_call: .
clone_size: .
v_call: TRBV20-1

cdr3_nt: TGCGCCAGCAGCTTGTCCCAAGAGACCCAGTACTTC
cdr3_aa: CASSLSQETQYF
j_call: TRBJ2-5
d_call: .
clone_size: many
v_call: TRBV5-1

cdr3_nt: TGTGCCAGCAGCTTAGCGGGGGGGCCGGGGGAGACCCAGTACTTC
cdr3_aa: CASSLAGGPGETQYF
j_call: TRBJ2-5
d_call: .
clone_size: .
v_call: TRBV7-8

cdr3_nt: TGTGCCAGCACCAGACGAGAGAATCAGCCCCAGCATTTT
cdr3_aa: CASTRRENQPQHF
j_call: TRBJ1-5
d_call: .
clone_size: few
v_call: TRBV18

cdr3_nt: TGTGCCAGCAGCACTAGCGGGGGGGGCGAGCAGTACTTC
cdr3_aa: CASSTSGGGEQYF
j_call: TRBJ2-7
d_call: TRBD2
clone_size: .
v_call: TRBV28

cdr3_nt: TGTGCCAGCAGCTCCCTCAGGTTACCAAACACCGGGGAGCTGTTTTTT
cdr3_aa: CASSSLRLPNTGELFF
j_call: TRBJ2-2
d_call: .
clone_size: few
v_call: TRBV11-2

cdr3_nt: TGTGCCAGCAGTCCTGACAGTTCATTCTATGGCTACACCTTC
cdr3_aa: CASSPDSSFYGYTF
j_call: TRBJ1-2
d_call: .
clone_size: few
v_call: TRBV2

cdr3_nt: TGTGCCAGCAGCTTAGGGCTGAAAGAGACCCAGTACTTC
cdr3_aa: CASSLGLKETQYF
j_call: TRBJ2-5
d_call: .
clone_size: many
v_call: TRBV7-8

cdr3_nt: TGTGCCAGCAGCTTCGACAGGGGGCCCTACAATGAGCAGTTCTTC
cdr3_aa: CASSFDRGPYNEQFF
j_call: TRBJ2-1
d_call: TRBD1
clone_size: .
v_call: TRBV7-9

cdr3_nt: TGCAGCGTGACTAGCGGGAGAAGGTTTGAGCAGTTCTTC
cdr3_aa: CSVTSGRRFEQFF
j_call: TRBJ2-1
d_call: TRBD2
clone_size: .
v_call: TRBV29-1

cdr3_nt: TGCGCCAGCAGCTCCCTACGGGGGGCAGACACCGGGGAGCTGTTTTTT
cdr3_aa: CASSSLRGADTGELFF
j_call: TRBJ2-2
d_call: .
clone_size: .
v_call: TRBV5-1

cdr3_nt: TGTGCCAGCAGTTACCCGACAGGGGGCAATCGAGAAAAACTGTTTTTT
cdr3_aa: CASSYPTGGNREKLFF
j_call: TRBJ1-4
d_call: TRBD1
clone_size: .
v_call: TRBV6-5

cdr3_nt: TGTGCCACCAGCGGGGGTGGTGAAAAACTGTTTTTT
cdr3_aa: CATSGGGEKLFF
j_call: TRBJ1-4
d_call: .
clone_size: many
v_call: TRBV15

cdr3_nt: TGTGCCAGCAGTGCAGGGGAGTCCTATGGCTACACCTTC
cdr3_aa: CASSAGESYGYTF
j_call: TRBJ1-2
d_call: .
clone_size: few
v_call: TRBV6-4

cdr3_nt: TGTGCCACCAAAGGCGCCGTCGGGGGCTACACCTTC
cdr3_aa: CATKGAVGGYTF
j_call: TRBJ1-2
d_call: .
clone_size: many
v_call: TRBV24-1

cdr3_nt: TGTGCCACCAGTGATTTGGTCAGTTCCCTAGATACGCAGTATTTT
cdr3_aa: CATSDLVSSLDTQYF
j_call: TRBJ2-3
d_call: .
clone_size: few
v_call: TRBV24-1

cdr3_nt: TGTGCCAGCCCTAAGGGGGACTCCCTCAGCTCCTACAATGAGCAGTTCTTC
cdr3_aa: CASPKGDSLSSYNEQFF
j_call: TRBJ2-1
d_call: .
clone_size: many
v_call: TRBV6-1

cdr3_nt: TGCAGCGTTGTGGAGGACGGTCACAATGAGCAGTTCTTC
cdr3_aa: CSVVEDGHNEQFF
j_call: TRBJ2-1
d_call: .
clone_size: many
v_call: TRBV29-1

cdr3_nt: TGTGCCAGCAGTGACGTAGGGGGCTCCTACAATGAGCAGTTCTTC
cdr3_aa: CASSDVGGSYNEQFF
j_call: TRBJ2-1
d_call: .
clone_size: .
v_call: TRBV6-4

cdr3_nt: TGTGCCAGTAGTTTCCGCCGAGGGGATGAGCAGTTCTTC
cdr3_aa: CASSFRRGDEQFF
j_call: TRBJ2-1
d_call: .
clone_size: .
v_call: TRBV19

cdr3_nt: TGTGCCAGCAGCTTAGTTTCAGGCGAGCAGTTCTTC
cdr3_aa: CASSLVSGEQFF
j_call: TRBJ2-1
d_call: .
clone_size: .
v_call: TRBV7-9

cdr3_nt: TGTGCCGTGGGGAGGAACATTCAGTACTTC
cdr3_aa: CAVGRNIQYF
j_call: TRBJ2-4
d_call: .
clone_size: few
v_call: TRBV28

cdr3_nt: TGTGCCAGCAGTTATTCAGGGGAGAATTCACCCCTCCACTTT
cdr3_aa: CASSYSGENSPLHF
j_call: TRBJ1-6
d_call: .
clone_size: .
v_call: TRBV6-5

cdr3_nt: TGCGCCAGCAGCCTCGGGACAGTCTCTGGAAACACCATATATTTT
cdr3_aa: CASSLGTVSGNTIYF
j_call: TRBJ1-3
d_call: TRBD1
clone_size: many
v_call: TRBV5-1

cdr3_nt: TGTGCCAGCAGTGAAATTAGCGGGGGGTACAATGAGCAGTTCTTC
cdr3_aa: CASSEISGGYNEQFF
j_call: TRBJ2-1
d_call: TRBD2
clone_size: .
v_call: TRBV6-4

cdr3_nt: TGTGCCATCAGTGAGGGGGACAGAGTCATGAACACTGAAGCTTTCTTT
cdr3_aa: CAISEGDRVMNTEAFF
j_call: TRBJ1-1
d_call: TRBD1
clone_size: few
v_call: TRBV10-3

cdr3_nt: TGTGCCAGCAGCTCTGAGGTTCTAGCGCCTTCCGGGGAGCTGTTTTTT
cdr3_aa: CASSSEVLAPSGELFF
j_call: TRBJ2-2
d_call: .
clone_size: many
v_call: TRBV4-2

cdr3_nt: TGTGCCAGCAGCGAGGGACAGGGAAGGGAAGAGACCCAGTACTTC
cdr3_aa: CASSEGQGREETQYF
j_call: TRBJ2-5
d_call: TRBD1
clone_size: few
v_call: TRBV7-2

cdr3_nt: TGCGCCAGCAGCTTGAGGGCGGGGGCCCCACACAATGAGCAGTTCTTC
cdr3_aa: CASSLRAGAPHNEQFF
j_call: TRBJ2-1
d_call: .
clone_size: .
v_call: TRBV5-1